This entry lists 20 T cell receptor beta chains sequenced from one sample in a study of control samples from healthy donors and cancer patients. Measured with immunoSEQ multiplex PCR; TCRdb has only the in-frame clones, and not every one. The table lists about 220,000 clones, just under 95% of them singletons. The sequenced sample consisted of blood. The receptors stem from a man in his fifties in good health.

The gene calls are TRBV30 and TRBJ1-4; 8 nucleotides align to TRBD1. The germline gives CDR1 GTSNPN, CDR2 SVGIG (reference sequence). V lost 3 bases, J lost 8 bases, and 5 bases stayed unmatched. The CDR3 contains 13 residues. DNA of the CDR3: TGTGCCTGGAGCAGGGGGCTTCGGGAAAAACTGTTTTTT. Its protein is CAWSRGLREKLFF.

A single count supports this clone. Here the CDR3 reads CASSLLVRRGTGELFF. In DNA form, the CDR3 reads TGTGCCAGCAGTTTATTAGTCCGGAGGGGGACCGGGGAGCTGTTTTTT. The chain combines TRBV27 with TRBJ2-2; D is tentatively TRBD1 or TRBD2 (6 bases each). Trimming left V 1 base short and J 5 bases short, with 14 bases between. This CDR3 region has 16 residues. The germline CDR1 and CDR2 sequences are MNHEY and SMNVEV (reference sequence).

V and J are TRBV12-5 and TRBJ2-1, with D maybe TRBD2 (7 bases). V lost 3 bases, J lost 4 bases, and 13 bases lay in between. Per germline, CDR1 LGHNT and CDR2 FRNRAP. This CDR3 is built from 15 residues. This CDR3 is CASGLGGGLYNEQFF. CDR3 nucleotides: TGTGCTAGTGGTTTAGGCGGGGGCCTATACAATGAGCAGTTCTTC. The variable domain in full, with the rest retrieved from reference TRBV12-5 and TRBJ2-1, is DARVTQTPRHKVTEMGQEVTMRCQPILGHNTVFWYRQTMMQGLELLAYFRNRAPLDDSGMPKDRFSAEMPDATLATLKIQPSEPRDSAVYFCASGLGGGLYNEQFFGPGTRLTVL.

The J gene is TRBJ2-1, the V gene TRBV29-1; 7 bases fit TRBD2. Germline CDR1 SQVTM, CDR2 ANQGSEA. This CDR3 has 16 residues. Trimming at V came to 1 base and at J to 1 base, leaving 7 bases not matched to a gene. CDR3 nucleotides: TGCAGCGTTGAAGTCGGTACGGGGGGTTCCTACAATGAGCAGTTCTTC. The encoded protein is CSVEVGTGGSYNEQFF.

The rearrangement links TRBV28 to TRBJ2-6; D is uncertain. The V and J ends lost 10 bases and 0 bases respectively, with 7 bases between them. The CDR3 has 13 residues. Germline CDR1 reads MDHEN; CDR2 reads SYDVKM. The CDR3 nucleotides are TGTGCCATCGGGTTCTCTGGGGCCAACGTCCTGACTTTC. Translated, it gives CAIGFSGANVLTF.

The chain carries TRBV10-3 and TRBJ2-5, with D perhaps matching TRBD2 (6 bases). The CDR3 covers 13 residues. Germline V gene data show CDR1 as ENHRY and CDR2 as SYGVKD. The V end was cut by 11 bases, the J end by 5 bases, with 18 bases between. The CDR3 is CALSRASEETQYF. CDR3 sequence (DNA): TGTGCCCTGTCTCGGGCTAGCGAGGAGACCCAGTACTTC.

The rearrangement links TRBV6-2 or TRBV6-3 to TRBJ1-2; D unclear. CDR1 is MNHEY and CDR2 is SVGEGT in the germline V gene. V was pared by 4 bases and J by 4 bases, with 10 bases between. This CDR3 region has 13 residues. CDR3 DNA: TGTGCCAGCAGTTTGGGAGATCCCTATGGCTACACCTTC. This translates into CASSLGDPYGYTF.

The chain carries TRBV19 and TRBJ1-5; D is unresolved. V was cut by 1 base and J by 5 bases, with 15 bases left in between. The CDR3 covers 16 residues. The germline gives CDR1 LNHDA, CDR2 SQIVND (reference sequence). The DNA for the CDR3 is TGTGCCAGTAGTATAGTAATTGAGGTTTGGGATCAGCCCCAGCATTTT. Residues: CASSIVIEVWDQPQHF.

The chain recombines TRBV5-1 with TRBJ2-2; D gene ambiguous. The V gene lost 4 bases and the J gene lost 0 bases, with 10 bases spanning the gap. In germline, CDR1 is SGHRS, CDR2 YFSETQ. The CDR3 runs 15 residues. The CDR3 DNA reads TGCGCCAGCAGCCAAGGTGGCGCGAACACCGGGGAGCTGTTTTTT. This gives the protein CASSQGGANTGELFF.

This clone was seen a single time. The CDR3 reads CASNKDRADQPQHF. The CDR3 DNA reads as TGTGCCAGCAACAAAGACAGGGCGGATCAGCCCCAGCATTTT. The chain joins TRBV6-6 to TRBJ1-5; 7 positions agree with TRBD1. This CDR3 is built from 14 residues. Looked up from germline, CDR1 is MNHNY and CDR2 is SVGAGI (reference sequence). V was clipped by 7 bases and J by 5 bases; unmatched bases: 8.

V and J are TRBV20-1 and TRBJ2-2, with 8 bases identical to TRBD2. CDR3 length: 15 residues. V lost 3 bases, J lost 0 bases, and 3 bases stayed unmatched. Germline-derived CDR1 and CDR2 are DFQATT and SNEGSKA (reference sequence). DNA for the CDR3: TGCAGTGCTAGTTTACTAGCGGCGAACACCGGGGAGCTGTTTTTT. Translated, it gives CSASLLAANTGELFF.

J is TRBJ2-5 and V is TRBV7-9; 8 nucleotides line up with TRBD1. The V gene's germline CDR1 is SEHNR and CDR2 FQNEAQ (reference sequence). The CDR3 extends over 13 amino acids. The V segment lost 5 bases and the J segment 5 bases; nucleotides outside the gene matches: 4. The CDR3 DNA sequence: TGTGCCAGCAGCCGGACAGGGTTGGAGACCCAGTACTTC. Its translation is CASSRTGLETQYF.

The J gene is TRBJ1-1, the V gene TRBV7-9; D remains ambiguous. The CDR3 extends over 14 amino acids. V was cut by 1 base and J by 2 bases, with 8 bases left in between. CDR1 and CDR2 (germline): SEHNR, FQNEAQ (reference sequence). DNA of the CDR3: TGTGCCAGCAGCTTAGTCCGAGGAAACACTGAAGCTTTCTTT. Its translation: CASSLVRGNTEAFF.

The genes are TRBV28 and TRBJ2-5, with D maybe TRBD2 (6 bases). CDR1 MDHEN and CDR2 SYDVKM come from the germline V gene. The V and J ends lost 3 bases and 5 bases respectively, with 16 bases between them. The CDR3 runs 15 residues. For the CDR3, the DNA is TGTGCCAGCAGTTTGTACTCGGGCGGAGGGGAGACCCAGTACTTC. Amino acids: CASSLYSGGGETQYF.

The rearrangement links TRBV7-2 to TRBJ2-5; D gene unclear. V shed 1 base and J shed 5 bases, with 14 bases lying between them. The CDR3 is 15 amino acids. CDR1 is SGHTA and CDR2 is FQGNSA in the germline V gene. CDR3 sequence reads: CASSLGQTKGETQYF. CDR3 coding DNA: TGTGCCAGCAGCTTAGGACAAACAAAAGGGGAGACCCAGTACTTC.

In DNA, the CDR3 is TGCGCCAGCAGTACTTTACAGGGCGAGGGGAACACTGAAGCTTTCTTT. This codes for CASSTLQGEGNTEAFF. The chain has TRBV5-1 and TRBJ1-1; tentative D call: TRBD1 (6 bases). The germline V gene encodes CDR1 SGHRS and CDR2 YFSETQ. The CDR3 is 16 residues long. V lost 5 bases, J lost 1 base, and 18 bases lay in between.

The chain has TRBV6-6 and TRBJ2-2; D is undetermined. V lost 1 base and J lost 0, with 6 bases in between. The germline CDR1 and CDR2 sequences are MNHNY and SVGAGI (reference sequence). There are 15 residues in the CDR3. The CDR3 sequence: CASSYWTPNTGELFF. In DNA, the CDR3 is TGTGCCAGCAGTTACTGGACCCCGAACACCGGGGAGCTGTTTTTT.

The chain links TRBV3-1 (or the pseudogene TRBV3-2) to TRBJ1-1, with D possibly being TRBD1 (5 bases). V shed 1 base and J shed 10 bases, with 10 bases lying between them. CDR3 length equals 12 residues. The germline V gene has CDR1 LGHDT and CDR2 YNNKEL (reference sequence). Here the CDR3 DNA reads TGTGCCAGCAGCCAAGCTGCAGGGTCAGCTTTCTTT. Protein: CASSQAAGSAFF.

This rearrangement joins TRBV5-4 to TRBJ1-3, with a possible D match to TRBD1 (6 bases). Between the trimmed V and J ends, which lost 2 bases and 0 bases, there was a span of 15 bases. Germline V gene lookup returns CDR1 SGHNT and CDR2 YYREEE (reference sequence). CDR3 length: 17 residues. CDR3 loop: CASSFKDTQGSGNTIYF. The DNA for the CDR3 is TGTGCCAGCAGCTTCAAAGACACACAGGGCTCTGGAAACACCATATATTTT.

The chain is built from TRBV18 and TRBJ1-1; D call uncertain. The CDR3 sequence is 14 residues long. CDR1 is KGHSH and CDR2 is LQKENI in the germline V gene. V was clipped by 4 bases and J by 1 base, with 10 bases between them. The CDR3 region has the DNA TGTGCCAGCTCACTAGAGGTGGGGAACACTGAAGCTTTCTTT. Residues: CASSLEVGNTEAFF.